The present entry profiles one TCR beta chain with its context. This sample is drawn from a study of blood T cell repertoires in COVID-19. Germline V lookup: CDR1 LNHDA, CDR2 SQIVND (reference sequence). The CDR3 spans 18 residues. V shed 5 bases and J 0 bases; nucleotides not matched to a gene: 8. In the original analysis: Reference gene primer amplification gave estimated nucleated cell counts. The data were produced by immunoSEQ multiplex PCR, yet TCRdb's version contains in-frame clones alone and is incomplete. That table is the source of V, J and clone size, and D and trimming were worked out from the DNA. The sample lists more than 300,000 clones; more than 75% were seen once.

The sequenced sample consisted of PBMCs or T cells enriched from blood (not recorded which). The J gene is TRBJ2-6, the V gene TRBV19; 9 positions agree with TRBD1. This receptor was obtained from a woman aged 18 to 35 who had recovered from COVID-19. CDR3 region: CASSSRTGASSGANVLTF. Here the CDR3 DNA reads TGTGCCAGTAGTTCCCGGACAGGGGCCTCCTCTGGGGCCAACGTCCTGACTTTC.